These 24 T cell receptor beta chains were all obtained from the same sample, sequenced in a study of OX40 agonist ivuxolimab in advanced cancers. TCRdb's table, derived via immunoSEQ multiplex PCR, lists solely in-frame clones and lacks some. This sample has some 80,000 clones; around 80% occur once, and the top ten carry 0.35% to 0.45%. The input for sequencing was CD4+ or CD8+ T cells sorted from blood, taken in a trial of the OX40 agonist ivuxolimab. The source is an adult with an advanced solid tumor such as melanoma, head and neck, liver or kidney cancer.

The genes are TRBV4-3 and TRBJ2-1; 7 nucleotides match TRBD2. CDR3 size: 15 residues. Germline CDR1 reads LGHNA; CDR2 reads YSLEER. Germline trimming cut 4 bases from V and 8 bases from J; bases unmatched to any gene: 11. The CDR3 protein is CASSPAGGSGYEQFF. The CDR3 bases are TGCGCCAGCAGCCCGGCTGGCGGGAGTGGGTATGAGCAGTTCTTC.

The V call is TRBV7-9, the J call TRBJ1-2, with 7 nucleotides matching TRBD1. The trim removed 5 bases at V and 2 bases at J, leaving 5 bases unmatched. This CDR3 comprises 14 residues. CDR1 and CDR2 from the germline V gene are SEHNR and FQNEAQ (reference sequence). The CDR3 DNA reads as TGTGCCAGCAGCCCGGGACAGATGAACTATGGCTACACCTTC. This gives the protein CASSPGQMNYGYTF.

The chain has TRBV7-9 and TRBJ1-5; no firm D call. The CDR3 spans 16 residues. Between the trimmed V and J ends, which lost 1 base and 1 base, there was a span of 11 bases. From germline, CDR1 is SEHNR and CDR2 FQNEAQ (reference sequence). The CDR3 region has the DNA TGTGCCAGCAGCTTAGGCGGACTAGAGAGCAATCAGCCCCAGCATTTT. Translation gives CASSLGGLESNQPQHF.

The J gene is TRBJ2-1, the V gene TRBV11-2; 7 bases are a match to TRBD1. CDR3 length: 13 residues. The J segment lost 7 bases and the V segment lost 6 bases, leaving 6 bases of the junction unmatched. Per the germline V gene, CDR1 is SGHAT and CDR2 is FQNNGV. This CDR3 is CASSSFRGNEQFF. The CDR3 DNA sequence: TGTGCCAGCAGTTCCTTCAGGGGGAATGAGCAGTTCTTC. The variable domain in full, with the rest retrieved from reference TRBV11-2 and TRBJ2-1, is EAGVAQSPRYKIIEKRQSVAFWCNPISGHATLYWYQQILGQGPKLLIQFQNNGVVDDSQLPKDRFSAERLKGVDSTLKIQPAKLEDSAVYLCASSSFRGNEQFFGPGTRLTVL.

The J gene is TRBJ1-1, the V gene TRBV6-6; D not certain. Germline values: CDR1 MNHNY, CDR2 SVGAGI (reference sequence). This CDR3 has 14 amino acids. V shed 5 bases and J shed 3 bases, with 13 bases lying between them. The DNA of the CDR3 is TGTGCCAGCAGTCTCCGAGGTGGGTACACTGAAGCTTTCTTT. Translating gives CASSLRGGYTEAFF.

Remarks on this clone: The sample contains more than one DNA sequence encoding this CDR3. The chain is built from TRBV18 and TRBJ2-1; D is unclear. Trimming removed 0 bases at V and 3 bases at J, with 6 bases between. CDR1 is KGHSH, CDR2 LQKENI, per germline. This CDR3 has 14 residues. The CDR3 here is CASSPPVGYNEQFF. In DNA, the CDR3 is TGTGCCAGCTCACCACCCGTAGGCTACAATGAGCAGTTCTTC. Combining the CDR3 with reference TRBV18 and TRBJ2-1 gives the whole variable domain NAGVMQNPRHLVRRRGQEARLRCSPMKGHSHVYWYRQLPEEGLKFMVYLQKENIIDESGMPKERFSAEFPKEGPSILRIQQVVRGDSAAYFCASSPPVGYNEQFFGPGTRLTVL.

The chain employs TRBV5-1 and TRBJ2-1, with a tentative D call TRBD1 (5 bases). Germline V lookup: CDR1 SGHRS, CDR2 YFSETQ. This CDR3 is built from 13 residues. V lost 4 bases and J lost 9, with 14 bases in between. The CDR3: CASSHQGVGEQFF. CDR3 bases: TGCGCCAGCAGCCATCAAGGGGTGGGTGAGCAGTTCTTC.

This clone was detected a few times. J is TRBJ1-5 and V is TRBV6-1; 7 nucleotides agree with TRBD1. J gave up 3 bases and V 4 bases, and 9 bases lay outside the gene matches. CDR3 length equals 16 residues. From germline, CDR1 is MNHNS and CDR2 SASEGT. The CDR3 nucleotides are TGTGCCAGCAGTGCTCCTCCGACAGGGAACAATCAGCCCCAGCATTTT. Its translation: CASSAPPTGNNQPQHF.

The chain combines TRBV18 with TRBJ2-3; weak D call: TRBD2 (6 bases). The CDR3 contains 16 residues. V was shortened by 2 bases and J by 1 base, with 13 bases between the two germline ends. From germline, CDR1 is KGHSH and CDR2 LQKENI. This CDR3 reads CASSPVGRRGTDTQYF. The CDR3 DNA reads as TGTGCCAGCTCACCAGTCGGGCGGAGGGGCACAGATACGCAGTATTTT.

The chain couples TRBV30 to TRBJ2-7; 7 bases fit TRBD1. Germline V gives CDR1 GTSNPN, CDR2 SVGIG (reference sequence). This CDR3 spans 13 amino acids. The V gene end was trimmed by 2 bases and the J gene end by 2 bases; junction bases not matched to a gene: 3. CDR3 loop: CAWSPGTAYEQYF. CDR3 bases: TGTGCCTGGAGTCCTGGGACAGCCTACGAGCAGTACTTC.

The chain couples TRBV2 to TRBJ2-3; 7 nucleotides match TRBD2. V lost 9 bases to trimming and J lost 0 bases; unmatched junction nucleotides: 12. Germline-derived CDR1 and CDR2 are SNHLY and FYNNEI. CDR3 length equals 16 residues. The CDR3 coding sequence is TGTGCCAGGAGCTCCAGAGCGGGAACTAGCACAGATACGCAGTATTTT. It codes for CARSSRAGTSTDTQYF.

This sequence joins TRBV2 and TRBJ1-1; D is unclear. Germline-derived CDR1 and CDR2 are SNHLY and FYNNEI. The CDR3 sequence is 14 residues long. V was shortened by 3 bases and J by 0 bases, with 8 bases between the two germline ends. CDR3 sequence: CASSENSLNTEAFF. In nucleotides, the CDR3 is TGTGCCAGCAGTGAGAACAGTTTGAACACTGAAGCTTTCTTT.

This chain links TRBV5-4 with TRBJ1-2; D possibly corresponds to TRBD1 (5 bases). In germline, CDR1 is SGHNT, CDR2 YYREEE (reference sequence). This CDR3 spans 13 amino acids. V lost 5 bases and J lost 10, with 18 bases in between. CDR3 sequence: CASSLDTNLHYTF. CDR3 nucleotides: TGTGCCAGCAGTCTGGACACGAACCTACACTACACCTTC.

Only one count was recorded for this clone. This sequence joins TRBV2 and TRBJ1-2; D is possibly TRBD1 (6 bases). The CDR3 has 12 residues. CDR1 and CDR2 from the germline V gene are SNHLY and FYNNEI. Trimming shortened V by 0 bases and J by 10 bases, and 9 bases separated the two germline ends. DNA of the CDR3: TGTGCCAGCAGTGAAGCAGGGGGGGACTACACCTTC. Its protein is CASSEAGGDYTF.

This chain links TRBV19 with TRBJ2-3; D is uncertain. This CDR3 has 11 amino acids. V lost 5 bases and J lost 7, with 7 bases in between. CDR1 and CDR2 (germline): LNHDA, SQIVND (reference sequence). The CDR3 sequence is CASSPGYTQYF. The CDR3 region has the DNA TGTGCCAGTAGTCCCGGGTATACGCAGTATTTT. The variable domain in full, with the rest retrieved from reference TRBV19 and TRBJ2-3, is DGGITQSPKYLFRKEGQNVTLSCEQNLNHDAMYWYRQDPGQGLRLIYYSQIVNDFQKGDIAEGYSVSREKKESFPLTVTSAQKNPTAFYLCASSPGYTQYFGPGTRLTVL.

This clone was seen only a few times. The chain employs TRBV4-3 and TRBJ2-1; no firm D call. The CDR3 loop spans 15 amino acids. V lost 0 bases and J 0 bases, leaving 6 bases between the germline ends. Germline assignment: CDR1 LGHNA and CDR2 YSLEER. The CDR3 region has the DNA TGCGCCAGCAGCCAAGACGGCAGCTCCTACAATGAGCAGTTCTTC. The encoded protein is CASSQDGSSYNEQFF.

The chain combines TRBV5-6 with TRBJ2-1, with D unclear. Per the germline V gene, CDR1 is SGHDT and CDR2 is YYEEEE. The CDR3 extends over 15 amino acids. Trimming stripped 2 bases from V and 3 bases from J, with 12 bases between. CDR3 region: CASSFQSGSYNEQFF. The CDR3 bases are TGTGCCAGCAGCTTCCAATCGGGTAGCTACAATGAGCAGTTCTTC.

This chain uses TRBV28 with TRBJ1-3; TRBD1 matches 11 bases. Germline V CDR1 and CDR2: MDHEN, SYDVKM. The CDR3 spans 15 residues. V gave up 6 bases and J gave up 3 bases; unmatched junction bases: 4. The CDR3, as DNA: TGTGCCAGCAGCCGGACAGGGGGCAGTGGAAACACCATATATTTT. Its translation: CASSRTGGSGNTIYF. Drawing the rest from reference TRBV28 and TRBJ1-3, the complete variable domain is DVKVTQSSRYLVKRTGEKVFLECVQDMDHENMFWYRQDPGLGLRLIYFSYDVKMKEKGDIPEGYSVSREKKERFSLILESASTNQTSMYLCASSRTGGSGNTIYFGEGSWLTVV.

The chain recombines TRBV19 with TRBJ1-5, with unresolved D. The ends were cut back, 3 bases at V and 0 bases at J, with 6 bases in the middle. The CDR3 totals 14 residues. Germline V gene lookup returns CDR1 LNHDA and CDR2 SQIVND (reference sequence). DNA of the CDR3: TGTGCCAGTAGTATGACACTTAGCAATCAGCCCCAGCATTTT. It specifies CASSMTLSNQPQHF. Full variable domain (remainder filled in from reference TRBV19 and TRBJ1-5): DGGITQSPKYLFRKEGQNVTLSCEQNLNHDAMYWYRQDPGQGLRLIYYSQIVNDFQKGDIAEGYSVSREKKESFPLTVTSAQKNPTAFYLCASSMTLSNQPQHFGDGTRLSIL.

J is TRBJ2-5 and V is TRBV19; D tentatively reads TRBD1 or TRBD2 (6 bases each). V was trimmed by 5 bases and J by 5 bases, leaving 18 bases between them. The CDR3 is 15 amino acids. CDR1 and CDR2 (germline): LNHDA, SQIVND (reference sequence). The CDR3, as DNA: TGTGCCAGTAGTGAATTACAGGGAGGTCGGGAGACCCAGTACTTC. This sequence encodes CASSELQGGRETQYF. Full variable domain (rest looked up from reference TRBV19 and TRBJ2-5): DGGITQSPKYLFRKEGQNVTLSCEQNLNHDAMYWYRQDPGQGLRLIYYSQIVNDFQKGDIAEGYSVSREKKESFPLTVTSAQKNPTAFYLCASSELQGGRETQYFGPGTRLLVL.

CDR3 region: CASSQGTGTGFFGTEAFF. DNA of the CDR3: TGCGCCAGCAGCCAGGGAACCGGGACAGGGTTTTTTGGCACTGAAGCTTTCTTT. This rearrangement joins TRBV4-3 to TRBJ1-1; TRBD1 agrees at 9 bases. Looked up from germline, CDR1 is LGHNA and CDR2 is YSLEER. V dropped 3 bases and J dropped 4; count of bases not matched to a gene: 15. The CDR3 contains 18 residues.

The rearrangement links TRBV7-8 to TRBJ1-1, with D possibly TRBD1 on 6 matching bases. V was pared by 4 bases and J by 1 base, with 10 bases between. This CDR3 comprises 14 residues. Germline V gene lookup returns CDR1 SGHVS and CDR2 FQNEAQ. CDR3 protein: CASSSQGRNTEAFF. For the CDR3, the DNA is TGTGCCAGCAGCTCACAGGGCCGGAACACTGAAGCTTTCTTT.

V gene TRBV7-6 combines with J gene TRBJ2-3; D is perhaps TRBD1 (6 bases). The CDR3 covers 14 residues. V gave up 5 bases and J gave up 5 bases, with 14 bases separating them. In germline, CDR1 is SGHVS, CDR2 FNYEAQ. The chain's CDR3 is CASSRQGTIDTQYF. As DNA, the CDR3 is TGTGCCAGCAGCAGGCAGGGGACGATAGATACGCAGTATTTT.

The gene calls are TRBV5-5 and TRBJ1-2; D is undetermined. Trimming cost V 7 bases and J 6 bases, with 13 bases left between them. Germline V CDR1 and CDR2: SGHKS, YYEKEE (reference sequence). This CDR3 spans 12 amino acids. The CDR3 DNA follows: TGTGCCAGCGCCGCCATTGGTGATGGCTACACCTTC. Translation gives CASAAIGDGYTF. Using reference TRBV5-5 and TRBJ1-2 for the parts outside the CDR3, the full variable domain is DAGVTQSPTHLIKTRGQQVTLRCSPISGHKSVSWYQQVLGQGPQFIFQYYEKEERGRGNFPDRFSARQFPNYSSELNVNALLLGDSALYLCASAAIGDGYTFGSGTRLTVV.